The 16 T cell receptor beta chains presented below share a single source sample, sequenced in a study of cytomegalovirus exposure and HLA in healthy donors. Here immunoSEQ multiplex PCR was the method, and the copy in TCRdb shows in-frame clones only, minus some. Of 200,000 to 300,000 clones in the sample, just under 90% were seen once. Sequenced input: PBMCs. The receptors shown here come from a man between 18 and 35 years old in good health and CMV-seronegative.

The chain carries TRBV2 and TRBJ2-2; D is perhaps TRBD1 (6 bases). Trimming took off 5 bases at V and 5 bases at J, with 9 bases between the two ends. The CDR3 extends over 13 amino acids. Germline CDR1 and CDR2: SNHLY and FYNNEI. The CDR3 spells CASSQQGTGELFF. CDR3 bases: TGTGCCAGCAGTCAGCAGGGGACCGGGGAGCTGTTTTTT.

This chain links TRBV27 with TRBJ2-7; TRBD1 matches at 7 bases. Unmatched junction bases numbered 8, after V lost 2 bases and J lost 1 base. CDR1 and CDR2 from the germline V gene are MNHEY and SMNVEV (reference sequence). The CDR3 loop spans 16 amino acids. The CDR3 loop reads CASSLVSATGSYEQYF. The CDR3 DNA is TGTGCCAGCAGTTTAGTCTCCGCGACAGGGTCCTACGAGCAGTACTTC.

This chain joins TRBV7-2 and TRBJ1-3; perhaps TRBD1 as D (6 bases). Germline V lookup: CDR1 SGHTA, CDR2 FQGNSA. The V end was cut by 5 bases, the J end by 5 bases, with 10 bases between. This CDR3 has 13 amino acids. Here the CDR3 DNA reads TGTGCCAGCAGCACCGACAGGCGAAACACCATATATTTT. Residues: CASSTDRRNTIYF.

V usage is TRBV4-3 and J usage is TRBJ1-5; D is possibly TRBD1 (6 bases). CDR3 length equals 15 residues. The germline gives CDR1 LGHNA, CDR2 YSLEER. V was shortened by 4 bases and J by 1 base, with 11 bases between the two germline ends. The CDR3 region has the DNA TGCGCCAGCAGCCGGAGTAGGGGGAGCAATCAGCCCCAGCATTTT. It is translated as CASSRSRGSNQPQHF.

The genes are TRBV6-5 and TRBJ2-1, with a weak D call TRBD1 (5 bases). CDR3 length: 13 residues. V was trimmed by 6 bases and J by 5 bases, leaving 11 bases between them. The germline V gene has CDR1 MNHEY and CDR2 SVGAGI. The CDR3: CASRPDSNNEQFF. CDR3 DNA: TGTGCCAGCAGACCCGACAGTAACAATGAGCAGTTCTTC.

This clone has just a few counts. The chain employs TRBV19 and TRBJ2-7; D may be TRBD1 (6 bases). Between the trimmed V and J ends, which lost 4 bases and 5 bases, there was a span of 9 bases. Per germline, CDR1 LNHDA and CDR2 SQIVND (reference sequence). The CDR3 sequence is 12 residues long. The CDR3 DNA sequence: TGTGCCAGTAGTAGGGACATCGACGAGCAGTACTTC. This sequence encodes CASSRDIDEQYF.

The chain recombines TRBV4-1 with TRBJ2-1, with D perhaps matching TRBD1 (5 bases). Germline values: CDR1 MGHRA, CDR2 YSYEKL. Trimming stripped 0 bases from V and 15 bases from J, with 15 bases between. The CDR3 runs to 13 residues. For the CDR3, the DNA is TGCGCCAGCAGCCAAGATCAGGGATGGCCTTCGTTCTTC. This codes for CASSQDQGWPSFF.

This clone was picked up a small number of times. The chain couples TRBV5-6 to TRBJ2-3, with 8 bases fitting TRBD2. This CDR3 has 18 residues. J lost 0 bases, V lost 1 base, and 10 bases had no gene match. From germline, CDR1 is SGHDT and CDR2 YYEEEE. The CDR3 sequence: CASSLWGKTSDSTDTQYF. The CDR3 coding sequence is TGTGCCAGCAGCTTGTGGGGAAAGACTAGCGATAGCACAGATACGCAGTATTTT.

This clone appeared a single time. This rearrangement joins TRBV29-1 to TRBJ1-5; D remains ambiguous. Trimming cost V 4 bases and J 1 base, with 11 bases left between them. The CDR3 sequence is 14 residues long. Per the germline V gene, CDR1 is SQVTM and CDR2 is ANQGSEA. CDR3 sequence (DNA): TGCAGCGTTGTCACCCTCGGGAGCAATCAGCCCCAGCATTTT. It translates to CSVVTLGSNQPQHF.

The chain recombines TRBV27 with TRBJ2-5, with D possibly being TRBD1 (5 bases). CDR3 length: 17 residues. Germline CDR1 reads MNHEY; CDR2 reads SMNVEV (reference sequence). Trimming removed 0 bases from V and 5 bases from J, with 19 bases in between. The CDR3 sequence is CASSLSIQGPPPETQYF. The CDR3 DNA is TGTGCCAGCAGTTTATCGATCCAGGGCCCACCTCCGGAGACCCAGTACTTC.

This clone showed up just a few times. This chain uses TRBV11-3 with TRBJ2-2; a possible D gene is TRBD1 (6 bases). This CDR3 region has 14 residues. Germline V gene sequence: CDR1 SGHNT, CDR2 YENEEA. V was shortened by 4 bases and J by 7 bases, with 13 bases between the two germline ends. CDR3 in DNA: TGTGCCAGCAGCTCGACAGGAACTGTCGGGGAGCTGTTTTTT. This sequence encodes CASSSTGTVGELFF.

The chain joins TRBV25-1 to TRBJ1-1; D is perhaps TRBD1 (5 bases). Germline V gene data show CDR1 as MGHDK and CDR2 as SYGVNS. The ends were cut back, 6 bases at V and 11 bases at J, with 16 bases in the middle. The CDR3 consists of 12 residues. In DNA, the CDR3 is TGTGCCAGCAGCGTAACAGGACGTTTGGCTTTCTTT. This gives the protein CASSVTGRLAFF.

V gene TRBV28 combines with J gene TRBJ1-2; TRBD1 might be the D (6 bases). The germline gives CDR1 MDHEN, CDR2 SYDVKM. This CDR3 is 14 amino acids long. With 5 bases removed from V and 4 bases from J, the gap between germline ends came to 14 bases. The CDR3 spells CASSTHDRIYGYTF. CDR3 coding DNA: TGTGCCAGCAGTACCCATGACAGGATCTATGGCTACACCTTC.

The chain uses TRBV27 and TRBJ2-7, with TRBD1 identical over 11 bases. CDR1 MNHEY and CDR2 SMNVEV come from the germline V gene (reference sequence). V lost 3 bases, J lost 2 bases, and 3 bases stayed unmatched. CDR3 length: 15 residues. CDR3 DNA: TGTGCCAGCAGTTTCCGGGACAGGGGGACCTACGAGCAGTACTTC. Residues: CASSFRDRGTYEQYF.

This chain links TRBV7-2 with TRBJ1-1; D ambiguous. Trimming left V 2 bases short and J 5 bases short, with 9 bases between. Looked up from germline, CDR1 is SGHTA and CDR2 is FQGNSA. The CDR3 consists of 13 residues. The CDR3 reads CASSLLERTEAFF. CDR3 nucleotides: TGTGCCAGCAGCTTACTGGAGAGAACTGAAGCTTTCTTT.

The J gene is TRBJ2-7, the V gene TRBV5-8, with TRBD2 identical over 7 bases. This CDR3 region has 14 residues. The trim removed 3 bases at V and 4 bases at J, leaving 7 bases unmatched. Germline lookup yields CDR1 SGHTS and CDR2 YDEGEE. The CDR3 nucleotides read TGTGCCAGCAGCTGGGGAGGGGTAGGGTACGAGCAGTACTTC. The encoded protein is CASSWGGVGYEQYF.